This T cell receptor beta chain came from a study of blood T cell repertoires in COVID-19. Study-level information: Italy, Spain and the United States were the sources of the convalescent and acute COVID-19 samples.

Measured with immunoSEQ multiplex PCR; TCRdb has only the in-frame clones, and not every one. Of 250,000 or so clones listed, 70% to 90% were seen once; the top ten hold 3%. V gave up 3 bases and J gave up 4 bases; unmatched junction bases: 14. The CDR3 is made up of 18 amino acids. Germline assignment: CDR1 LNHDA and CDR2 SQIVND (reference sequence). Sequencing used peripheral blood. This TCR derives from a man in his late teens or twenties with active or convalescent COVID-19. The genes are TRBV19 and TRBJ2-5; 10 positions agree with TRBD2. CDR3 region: CASSILPRLAGAGETQYF. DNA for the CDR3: TGTGCCAGTAGTATCCTCCCCCGTCTAGCGGGAGCTGGAGAGACCCAGTACTTC. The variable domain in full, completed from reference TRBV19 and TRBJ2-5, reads DGGITQSPKYLFRKEGQNVTLSCEQNLNHDAMYWYRQDPGQGLRLIYYSQIVNDFQKGDIAEGYSVSREKKESFPLTVTSAQKNPTAFYLCASSILPRLAGAGETQYFGPGTRLLVL.